This is a list of T cell receptor beta chains from one sample in a study of CD8+CD57+ T cells in acquired aplastic anemia. In TCRdb, the reads were re-called with MiXCR into one record per CDR3 protein. This sample has some 180,000 distinct CDR3 sequences, with roughly 63% found just once. Material for sequencing was sorted CD4+, CD8+, or CD8+CD57+ T cells (not recorded which) from PBMCs. Receptor source: a human donor with aplastic anemia. The CDR3 runs from the conserved cysteine through the conserved F or W. The order of the fields is V gene, clone size, D gene, J gene, CDR3 protein, CDR3 DNA. A D gene is named only where the DNA matches it firmly. Size is stated for part of the rows, as once, few or many counts, or as a class when the clone is expanded.

TRBV5-1	NA	NA	TRBJ1-1	CASSIGTSLREAFF	TGTGCCAGCAGCATTGGGACGTCGCTGCGTGAAGCTTTCTTT
TRBV7-9	NA	TRBD1	TRBJ1-5	CASRRQGPNQPQHF	TGTGCCAGCAGACGACAGGGTCCCAATCAGCCCCAGCATTTT
TRBV20-1	NA	NA	TRBJ1-6	CSASLALSPLHF	TGCAGTGCCAGCCTAGCCCTATCACCCCTCCACTTT
TRBV7-8	NA	TRBD1	TRBJ1-1	CASSSGTGMFF	TGTGCCAGCAGCTCCGGGACAGGGATGTTCTTT
TRBV7-3	NA	TRBD1	TRBJ2-7	CASSGRDSPYEQYF	TGTGCCAGCAGCGGTCGGGACAGTCCCTACGAGCAGTACTTC
TRBV6-5	NA	NA	TRBJ1-2	CASSYSNPGTSYGYTF	TGTGCCAGCAGTTACTCGAACCCTGGGACCTCCTATGGCTACACCTTC
TRBV6-6	NA	NA	TRBJ2-7	CASSYSPRAPSSYEQYF	TGTGCCAGCAGTTACTCGCCCCGGGCCCCCAGCTCCTACGAGCAGTACTTC
TRBV10-3	once	NA	TRBJ1-2	CAISVGGDGNYGYTF	TGTGCCATCAGTGTGGGGGGAGACGGTAACTATGGCTACACCTTC
TRBV20-1	NA	NA	TRBJ2-3	CSATAGAYTDTQYF	TGCAGTGCTACGGCAGGGGCTTACACAGATACGCAGTATTTT
TRBV27	many	TRBD2	TRBJ2-7	CASSATSGSYEQYF	TGTGCCAGCAGCGCGACTAGCGGGAGCTACGAGCAGTACTTC
TRBV5-5	NA	NA	TRBJ1-1	CASSGGGGSYTEAFF	TGTGCCAGCAGCGGGGGGGGGGGGTCATATACTGAAGCTTTCTTT
TRBV19	NA	NA	TRBJ1-6	CASSIWAEANSPLHF	TGTGCCAGTAGTATTTGGGCAGAGGCGAATTCACCCCTCCACTTT
TRBV9	NA	NA	TRBJ2-7	CASSVAVGGNEQYF	TGTGCCAGCAGCGTAGCGGTGGGAGGAAACGAGCAGTACTTC
TRBV10-2	NA	NA	TRBJ2-3	CASSGGIPGTDTQYF	TGCGCCAGCAGTGGTGGTATCCCCGGCACAGATACGCAGTATTTT
TRBV9	NA	TRBD1	TRBJ2-7	CASSPDGGQGIGEQYF	TGTGCCAGCAGCCCAGACGGGGGACAGGGGATTGGCGAGCAGTACTTC
TRBV2	many	NA	TRBJ1-5	CASRTVGNQPQHF	TGTGCCAGCCGGACAGTAGGGAATCAGCCCCAGCATTTT
TRBV10-3	once	TRBD1	TRBJ2-5	CAISGQGRKKTQYF	TGTGCCATCAGCGGACAGGGGCGGAAAAAGACCCAGTACTTC
TRBV19	NA	NA	TRBJ1-5	CASSLEGLVRPQHF	TGTGCCAGTAGCCTCGAGGGCCTCGTCCGGCCCCAGCATTTT
TRBV7-9	many	NA	TRBJ2-3	CASSLASGTQYF	TGTGCCAGCAGCTTAGCAAGCGGGACGCAGTATTTT
TRBV19	NA	NA	TRBJ1-5	CASMVGLHNQPQHF	TGTGCCAGTATGGTAGGTCTCCACAATCAGCCCCAGCATTTT
TRBV5-1	NA	TRBD1	TRBJ2-4	CASSLVDRDRNIQYF	TGCGCCAGCAGCTTGGTAGACAGGGATCGAAACATTCAGTACTTC
TRBV2	NA	TRBD2	TRBJ2-7	CASSEGYGGVYEQYF	TGTGCCAGCAGTGAGGGATATGGGGGGGTCTACGAGCAGTACTTC
TRBV24-1	NA	NA	TRBJ2-7	CSASAGNYEQYF	TGCAGTGCTAGTGCCGGAAACTACGAGCAGTACTTC
TRBV5-8	NA	NA	TRBJ2-7	CASSPLTSRNEQYF	TGTGCCAGCAGCCCCTTGACTAGTCGAAACGAGCAGTACTTC
TRBV29-1	NA	NA	TRBJ2-3	CSVDGDTPAPDTQYF	TGCAGCGTTGATGGGGACACTCCAGCCCCAGATACGCAGTATTTT
TRBV2	NA	TRBD1	TRBJ1-2	CASRAGQPYGYTF	TGTGCCAGCAGGGCGGGACAGCCTTATGGCTACACCTTC
TRBV25-1	NA	TRBD2	TRBJ2-7	CASSDRASSGRYEQYF	TGTGCCAGCAGTGATCGAGCGTCTAGCGGGAGATACGAGCAGTACTTC
TRBV20-1	once	TRBD1	TRBJ1-2	CSAQQGFYGYTF	TGCAGTGCTCAACAGGGGTTCTATGGCTACACCTTC
TRBV29-1	NA	NA	TRBJ1-1	CSASKVLNTEAFF	TGCAGCGCCTCTAAAGTTCTGAACACTGAAGCTTTCTTT
TRBV6-5	many	NA	TRBJ1-4	CASTSGAANEKLFF	TGTGCCAGCACCTCAGGGGCGGCTAATGAAAAACTGTTTTTT
TRBV7-9	NA	NA	TRBJ1-6	CASSPLWGRGSPLHF	TGTGCCAGCAGCCCCCTGTGGGGAAGGGGTTCACCCCTCCACTTT
TRBV5-1	NA	NA	TRBJ2-7	CASSAYPRAYEQYF	TGCGCCAGCAGCGCCTACCCCAGGGCCTACGAGCAGTACTTC
TRBV6-2/TRBV6-3	NA	TRBD1	TRBJ1-4	CASKDRGKSEKLFF	TGTGCCAGCAAGGACAGGGGGAAGAGCGAAAAACTGTTTTTT
TRBV7-2	NA	NA	TRBJ1-6	CASSLVVAGSPLHF	TGTGCCAGCAGCTTAGTGGTGGCTGGCTCACCCCTCCACTTT
TRBV7-2	NA	TRBD1	TRBJ2-4	CASSWTGQGTRYF	TGTGCCAGCAGCTGGACGGGACAGGGAACTCGGTACTTC
TRBV19	NA	TRBD1	TRBJ1-2	CASSPRGIYGYTF	TGTGCCAGTAGTCCCAGGGGGATCTATGGCTACACCTTC
TRBV9	NA	TRBD1	TRBJ2-5	CASSVASGGTSETQYF	TGTGCCAGCAGCGTAGCCTCAGGGGGCACGTCGGAGACCCAGTACTTC
TRBV29-1	NA	NA	TRBJ2-1	CSVEPPREQFF	TGCAGCGTTGAACCCCCCAGGGAGCAGTTCTTC
TRBV9	NA	NA	TRBJ2-5	CASSELRGDEQETQYF	TGTGCCAGCAGTGAATTGAGGGGAGACGAACAAGAGACCCAGTACTTC
TRBV7-9	NA	NA	TRBJ2-2	CASSLDLQTGELFF	TGTGCCAGCAGCTTAGATCTGCAGACCGGGGAGCTGTTTTTT
TRBV2	NA	NA	TRBJ1-2	CASELGDYGYTF	TGTGCCAGCGAGTTGGGCGACTATGGCTACACCTTC
TRBV7-3	NA	NA	TRBJ2-5	CASSLVDLETQYF	TGTGCCAGCAGCTTAGTGGATTTAGAGACCCAGTACTTC
TRBV20-1	NA	TRBD2	TRBJ2-7	CSATSFEGTTYEQYF	TGCAGTGCCACTTCTTTCGAGGGGACTACCTACGAGCAGTACTTC
TRBV12-3/TRBV12-4	NA	TRBD2	TRBJ2-4	CASSLGAGRDIQYF	TGTGCCAGCAGTTTAGGGGCAGGGAGGGACATTCAGTACTTC
TRBV24-1	NA	NA	TRBJ1-2	CATSDPDRTTLDGYTF	TGTGCCACCAGTGACCCGGACCGCACAACACTGGATGGCTACACCTTC
TRBV20-1	NA	NA	TRBJ2-7	CSAHFVEQYF	TGCAGTGCGCACTTTGTCGAGCAGTACTTC
TRBV11-2	NA	TRBD2	TRBJ2-7	CASSLEEGFPRGVAYEQYF	TGTGCCAGCAGCTTAGAAGAGGGATTCCCACGGGGGGTTGCCTACGAGCAGTACTTC
TRBV5-1	many	NA	TRBJ2-2	CASSPLGGENTGELFF	TGCGCCAGCAGCCCCTTGGGAGGAGAAAACACCGGGGAGCTGTTTTTT
TRBV6-5	NA	TRBD2	TRBJ2-1	CASRPGAGGANEQFF	TGTGCCAGCAGGCCTGGAGCGGGAGGAGCTAATGAGCAGTTCTTC
TRBV24-1	NA	TRBD1	TRBJ2-1	CATSGTGRLGNEQFF	TGTGCCACCAGTGGGACAGGGCGTTTAGGGAATGAGCAGTTCTTC
TRBV19	many	TRBD1	TRBJ2-7	CASSPYPGTGQGEQYF	TGTGCCAGTAGTCCTTACCCCGGGACAGGGCAGGGCGAGCAGTACTTC
TRBV20-1	NA	NA	TRBJ1-3	CSARDVQGMNTIYF	TGCAGTGCTAGAGATGTCCAGGGAATGAACACCATATATTTT
TRBV2	NA	NA	TRBJ1-4	CASMARGEKLFF	TGTGCCAGCATGGCCAGGGGTGAAAAACTGTTTTTT
TRBV2	NA	NA	TRBJ1-3	CASIGQPGNTIYF	TGTGCCAGCATAGGACAGCCTGGAAACACCATATATTTT
TRBV20-1	NA	NA	TRBJ1-1	CSASSRQANTEALF	TGCAGTGCTAGTTCGCGGCAGGCTAACACTGAAGCTTTATTT
TRBV7-9	NA	NA	TRBJ1-2	CAGSLGVSVGYAF	TGTGCCGGCAGCCTAGGAGTCTCAGTTGGCTACGCCTTC